Included here is one TCR beta chain sequence, with context. The record originates from a study of cytomegalovirus exposure and HLA in healthy donors. In germline, CDR1 is SGHTA, CDR2 FQGTGA. V was cut by 4 bases and J by 5 bases, with 9 bases left in between. The CDR3 runs 14 residues. Use of 60 Vbeta and 13 Jbeta primers characterized the PCR. Clones were sequenced by immunoSEQ multiplex PCR, and TCRdb holds only the in-frame ones, with some missing. The data hold approximately 120,000 clones, with approximately 80% observed a single time. The chain is built from TRBV7-3 and TRBJ2-6, with D perhaps matching TRBD1 (6 bases). The receptor was derived from a man aged 40-49 years in good health and CMV-seronegative. The sample comprised PBMCs. This CDR3 reads CASSSQGRANVLTF. The DNA of the CDR3 is TGTGCCAGCAGCTCTCAGGGGAGGGCCAACGTCCTGACTTTC.